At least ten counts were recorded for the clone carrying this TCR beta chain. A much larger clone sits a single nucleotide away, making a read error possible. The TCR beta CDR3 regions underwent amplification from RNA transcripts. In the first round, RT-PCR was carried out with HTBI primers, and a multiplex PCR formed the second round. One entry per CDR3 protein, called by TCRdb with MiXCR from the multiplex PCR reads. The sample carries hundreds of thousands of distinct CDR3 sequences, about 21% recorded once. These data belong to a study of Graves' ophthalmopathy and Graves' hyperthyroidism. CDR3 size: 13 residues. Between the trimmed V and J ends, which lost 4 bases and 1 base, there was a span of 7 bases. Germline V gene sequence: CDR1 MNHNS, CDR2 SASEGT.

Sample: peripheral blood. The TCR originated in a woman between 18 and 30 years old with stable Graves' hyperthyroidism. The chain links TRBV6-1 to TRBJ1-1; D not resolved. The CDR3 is CASSGSENTEAFF. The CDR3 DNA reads TGTGCCAGCAGTGGATCCGAGAACACTGAAGCTTTCTTT.